The 25 T cell receptor beta chains below come from one sample, sequenced in a study of control samples from healthy donors and cancer patients. Here immunoSEQ multiplex PCR was the method, and the copy in TCRdb shows in-frame clones only, minus some. This table has under 300,000 clones, around 79% appearing once. The sequencing sample was made of PBMCs. The receptors come from a woman aged 60-75 years with lung cancer.

The chain employs TRBV5-5 and TRBJ1-2; D unresolved. The V gene lost 4 bases and the J gene lost 2 bases, with 12 bases spanning the gap. This CDR3 spans 14 amino acids. CDR1 is SGHKS and CDR2 is YYEKEE in the germline V gene (reference sequence). CDR3 in amino acids: CASSRAGLNYGYTF. CDR3 nucleotide sequence: TGTGCCAGCAGCCGGGCCGGCTTGAACTATGGCTACACCTTC.

This clone was seen once. The chain uses TRBV5-1 and TRBJ2-7; D may be TRBD2 (6 bases). The germline V gene encodes CDR1 SGHRS and CDR2 YFSETQ. Trimming took 2 bases from V and 4 from J, leaving 7 bases between them. This CDR3 contains 12 residues. CDR3 loop: CASSFGTYEQYF. The CDR3 DNA is TGCGCCAGCAGCTTCGGGACTTACGAGCAGTACTTC.

This chain uses TRBV20-1 with TRBJ2-3, with 9 bases identical to TRBD1. The trim removed 3 bases at V and 14 bases at J, leaving 9 bases unmatched. Germline V gene lookup returns CDR1 DFQATT and CDR2 SNEGSKA (reference sequence). The CDR3 runs 12 residues. The CDR3 here is CSASITGQGTYF. The CDR3 coding sequence is TGCAGTGCTAGTATCACGGGACAGGGCACGTATTTT.

The rearrangement joins TRBV7-8 to TRBJ2-3, with a tentative D call TRBD1 (6 bases). CDR3 size: 18 residues. Germline assignment: CDR1 SGHVS and CDR2 FQNEAQ. The V end lost 3 bases, the J end lost 0 bases, and 19 bases lay between the germline ends. As DNA, the CDR3 is TGTGCCAGCAGCTTTTCCAGGGGTGGGGGTATAAGCACAGATACGCAGTATTTT. It translates to CASSFSRGGGISTDTQYF.

This rearrangement joins TRBV28 to TRBJ2-5; possibly TRBD2 for D (6 bases). Germline assignment: CDR1 MDHEN and CDR2 SYDVKM. Trimming left V 3 bases short and J 5 bases short, with 13 bases between. The CDR3 has 14 amino acids. CDR3 loop: CASSLTGVWETQYF. The CDR3 DNA reads as TGTGCCAGCAGTTTGACGGGAGTGTGGGAGACCCAGTACTTC.

This clone appeared once. At the DNA level, this CDR3 is encoded by other sequences in the same sample as well. This rearrangement joins TRBV19 to TRBJ2-7, with D perhaps assigned TRBD1 or TRBD2 (5 bases each). Trimming shortened V by 6 bases and J by 2 bases, and 8 bases separated the two germline ends. This CDR3 is 12 amino acids long. Germline V CDR1 and CDR2: LNHDA, SQIVND (reference sequence). In DNA form, the CDR3 reads TGTGCCAGTAGCCAGGGAGCCTACGAGCAGTACTTC. It codes for CASSQGAYEQYF.

This sequence joins TRBV2 and TRBJ2-2, with TRBD1 matching 11 bases. This CDR3 is built from 16 residues. Germline V gene lookup returns CDR1 SNHLY and CDR2 FYNNEI. V lost 7 bases to trimming and J lost 7 bases; unmatched junction nucleotides: 11. CDR3 DNA: TGTGCCAGCAAAATCAGCGGGACAGGGGGAGGCGGGGAGCTGTTTTTT. Its protein product is CASKISGTGGGGELFF.

This clone has just one count. J is TRBJ2-7 and V is TRBV7-2, with unresolved D. The germline V gene has CDR1 SGHTA and CDR2 FQGNSA. Trimming took off 3 bases at V and 2 bases at J, with 8 bases between the two ends. CDR3 length equals 13 residues. CDR3 protein: CASSFFSAYEQYF. The CDR3 coding sequence is TGTGCCAGCAGCTTCTTTTCGGCCTACGAGCAGTACTTC.

This clone appeared once. One junction end disagrees with the germline gene, perhaps due to a read error. The rearrangement uses TRBV29-1 and TRBJ1-2, with TRBD1 identical over 7 bases. The CDR3 is made up of 14 amino acids. CDR1 and CDR2 (germline): SQVTM, ANQGSEA. This chain's CDR3 is CSVVPLEGAPLLSF. The CDR3 nucleotides read TGCAGCGTTGTCCCGCTTGAGGGGGCGCCGCTATTATCCTTC.

The CDR3 reads CASNRDRVNTEAFF. Here the CDR3 DNA reads TGTGCCAGCAACAGGGACCGGGTGAACACTGAAGCTTTCTTT. This chain joins TRBV6-5 and TRBJ1-1; tentatively, D is TRBD1 (6 bases). With 7 bases removed from V and 0 bases from J, the gap between germline ends came to 12 bases. CDR1 MNHEY and CDR2 SVGAGI come from the germline V gene. This CDR3 comprises 14 residues.

The chain carries TRBV19 and TRBJ2-4; 9 nucleotides line up with TRBD1. The length of the CDR3 is 17 residues. V shed 5 bases and J 6 bases; nucleotides not matched to a gene: 14. Per germline, CDR1 LNHDA and CDR2 SQIVND (reference sequence). Here the CDR3 DNA reads TGTGCCAGTAGTCCGGGACAGGGCCTTAGGGGCTTAAACATTCAGTACTTC. It encodes CASSPGQGLRGLNIQYF.

The rearrangement links TRBV3-1 (or the pseudogene TRBV3-2) to TRBJ2-7; 9 positions agree with TRBD2. Germline values: CDR1 LGHDT, CDR2 YNNKEL (reference sequence). J lost 2 bases, V lost 4 bases, and 3 bases had no gene match. The CDR3 sequence is 14 residues long. CDR3 residues: CASSLTSGTYEQYF. The CDR3 DNA sequence: TGTGCCAGCAGCCTGACTAGCGGCACCTACGAGCAGTACTTC.

The sample holds one count of this clone. The rearrangement links TRBV3-1 (or the pseudogene TRBV3-2) to TRBJ2-6; D is undetermined. The CDR3 length is 14 residues. Germline CDR1 reads LGHDT; CDR2 reads YNNKEL (reference sequence). V was clipped by 2 bases and J by 3 bases, with 5 bases between them. This chain's CDR3 is CASSQKGGANVLTF. The CDR3 DNA reads TGTGCCAGCAGCCAAAAGGGTGGGGCCAACGTCCTGACTTTC.

This clone showed up just a few times. The chain uses TRBV5-1 and TRBJ1-3; maybe TRBD1 (5 bases). This CDR3 contains 14 residues. Trimming took off 3 bases at V and 0 bases at J, with 7 bases between the two ends. Germline V lookup: CDR1 SGHRS, CDR2 YFSETQ. In DNA, the CDR3 is TGCGCCAGCAGCTCGGGGCGCTCTGGAAACACCATATATTTT. Translated: CASSSGRSGNTIYF.

This sequence joins TRBV2 and TRBJ2-7; D might be TRBD2 (5 bases). V was trimmed by 6 bases and J by 2 bases, leaving 20 bases between them. CDR1 and CDR2 (germline): SNHLY, FYNNEI. This CDR3 is built from 16 residues. This CDR3 is CASSDPQRPNPYEQYF. In DNA, the CDR3 is TGTGCCAGCAGCGATCCGCAGCGGCCAAACCCCTACGAGCAGTACTTC.

This clone was detected a few times. The chain carries TRBV2 and TRBJ1-5, with D uncertain. Germline-derived CDR1 and CDR2 are SNHLY and FYNNEI. Trimming pared 6 bases from V and 4 bases from J, leaving 13 bases between. This CDR3 has 14 residues. CDR3 in DNA: TGTGCCAGCAGCGGTGCGATTGGGAATCAGCCCCAGCATTTT. Its protein product is CASSGAIGNQPQHF.

This clone turned up a few times. J is TRBJ1-5 and V is TRBV7-9; perhaps TRBD1 as D (6 bases). CDR3 length: 18 amino acids. Between the trimmed V and J ends, which lost 0 bases and 0 bases, there was a span of 15 bases. Germline V gene data show CDR1 as SEHNR and CDR2 as FQNEAQ (reference sequence). CDR3: CASSLAGGHRYSNQPQHF. In DNA form, the CDR3 reads TGTGCCAGCAGCTTAGCGGGGGGACACCGATATAGCAATCAGCCCCAGCATTTT.

The genes are TRBV29-1 and TRBJ1-3; 8 bases line up with TRBD1. V trimming: 5 bases; J trimming: 4 bases; junction bases outside the gene matches: 13. The CDR3 sequence is 16 residues long. Germline CDR1 is SQVTM and CDR2 is ANQGSEA. This CDR3 is CSVSKTGAFAGNTIYF. In DNA, the CDR3 is TGCAGCGTTTCAAAGACAGGGGCATTCGCCGGAAACACCATATATTTT.

The gene calls are TRBV18 and TRBJ1-1; TRBD1 is a possible D gene (6 bases). This CDR3 is 12 amino acids long. The germline V gene has CDR1 KGHSH and CDR2 LQKENI. Trimming shortened V by 3 bases and J by 7 bases, and 9 bases separated the two germline ends. This CDR3 reads CASSPTGNEAFF. The CDR3 DNA is TGTGCCAGCTCACCTACAGGGAATGAAGCTTTCTTT.

CDR3: CASTLASGQGHQPQHF. CDR3 coding DNA: TGTGCCAGCACCCTTGCGTCGGGACAGGGCCATCAGCCCCAGCATTTT. The chain employs TRBV28 and TRBJ1-5, with 9 bases aligning to TRBD1. The CDR3 loop spans 16 amino acids. Germline V gene data show CDR1 as MDHEN and CDR2 as SYDVKM. Losses at the gene ends were 7 bases for V and 5 bases for J; bases not matched to a gene: 12.

CDR3 sequence (DNA): TGTGCCAGCTCACTCCCCCGACAGGGGGTTTACACCGGGGAGCTGTTTTTT. It is translated as CASSLPRQGVYTGELFF. V gene TRBV18 combines with J gene TRBJ2-2, with TRBD1 matching over 9 bases. Per the germline V gene, CDR1 is KGHSH and CDR2 is LQKENI. The CDR3 loop spans 17 amino acids. V was clipped by 4 bases and J by 3 bases; unmatched bases: 9.

The chain links TRBV11-2 to TRBJ2-2, with D possibly matching TRBD1 (5 bases). This CDR3 has 15 residues. The germline gives CDR1 SGHAT, CDR2 FQNNGV. The ends were cut back, 5 bases at V and 5 bases at J, with 15 bases in the middle. The DNA for the CDR3 is TGTGCCAGCAGCCCTTACAGGCCTGAGACCGGGGAGCTGTTTTTT. This translates into CASSPYRPETGELFF.

This clone was detected a few times. The genes are TRBV18 and TRBJ1-6; the D is unclear. CDR3 length: 15 residues. V lost 3 bases and J lost 7, with 13 bases in between. Germline CDR1 KGHSH, CDR2 LQKENI. CDR3 region: CASSPPDPKNSPLHF. The DNA of the CDR3 is TGTGCCAGCTCACCGCCGGACCCTAAGAATTCACCCCTCCACTTT.

This sequence joins TRBV20-1 and TRBJ1-1; weak D call: TRBD1 (5 bases). The CDR3 runs to 11 residues. The V gene lost 8 bases and the J gene lost 4 bases, with 11 bases spanning the gap. The germline V gene has CDR1 DFQATT and CDR2 SNEGSKA (reference sequence). This CDR3 reads CSRGESTEAFF. CDR3 nucleotide sequence: TGCAGTCGGGGGGAAAGCACTGAAGCTTTCTTT.

V usage is TRBV24-1 and J usage is TRBJ2-7; D call uncertain. CDR1 and CDR2 from the germline V gene are KGHDR and SFDVKD. There are 13 residues in the CDR3. V shed 7 bases and J shed 1 base, with 10 bases lying between them. The CDR3 DNA reads as TGTGCCACCAGCGTGGGTTCGTCCTACGAGCAGTACTTC. Protein: CATSVGSSYEQYF.